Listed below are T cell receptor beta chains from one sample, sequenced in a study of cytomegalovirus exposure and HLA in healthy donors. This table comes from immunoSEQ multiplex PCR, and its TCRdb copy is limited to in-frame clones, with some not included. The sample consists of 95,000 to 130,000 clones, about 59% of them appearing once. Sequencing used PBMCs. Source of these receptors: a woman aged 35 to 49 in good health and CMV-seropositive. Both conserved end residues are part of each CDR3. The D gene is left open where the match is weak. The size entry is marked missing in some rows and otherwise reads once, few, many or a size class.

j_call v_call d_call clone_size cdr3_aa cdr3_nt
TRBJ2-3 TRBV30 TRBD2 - CAWREGLTKADTQYF TGTGCCTGGAGGGAGGGACTAACCAAGGCAGATACGCAGTATTTT
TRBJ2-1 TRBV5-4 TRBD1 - CASSLGQGPQFF TGTGCCAGCAGCTTGGGACAGGGTCCGCAGTTCTTC
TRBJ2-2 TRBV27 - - CASRSQVANTGELFF TGTGCCAGCAGGTCACAGGTAGCGAACACCGGGGAGCTGTTTTTT
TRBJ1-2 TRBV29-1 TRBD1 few CSVVVSLQGATNYGYTF TGCAGCGTTGTCGTATCCTTACAGGGGGCCACTAACTATGGCTACACCTTC
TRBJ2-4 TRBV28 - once CASSPRPNIQYF TGTGCCAGCAGTCCTAGGCCCAACATTCAGTACTTC
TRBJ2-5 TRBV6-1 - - CASSDGGAERETQYF TGTGCCAGCAGTGACGGGGGTGCGGAGAGGGAGACCCAGTACTTC
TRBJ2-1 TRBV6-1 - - CASSLQSINNEQFF TGTGCCAGCAGCTTACAGTCGATCAACAATGAGCAGTTCTTC
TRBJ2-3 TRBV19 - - CASSKPGATDTQYF TGTGCCAGTAGTAAGCCAGGGGCCACAGATACGCAGTATTTT
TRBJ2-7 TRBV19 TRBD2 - CASSILAGVSNEQYF TGTGCCAGTAGTATACTAGCGGGAGTTTCGAACGAGCAGTACTTC
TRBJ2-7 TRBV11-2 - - CASRQRGSSYEQYF TGTGCCAGCCGTCAACGGGGTAGCTCCTACGAGCAGTACTTC
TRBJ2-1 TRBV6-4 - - CASSSTWSSYNEQFF TGTGCCAGCAGCTCCACCTGGAGCTCCTACAATGAGCAGTTCTTC
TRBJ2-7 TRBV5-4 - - CASSVGYEQYF TGTGCCAGCAGCGTGGGGTACGAGCAGTACTTC
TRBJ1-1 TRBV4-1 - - CASSQGRGAGVNTEAFF TGCGCCAGCAGCCAAGGACGGGGGGCAGGGGTGAACACTGAAGCTTTCTTT
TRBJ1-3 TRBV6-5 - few CASSYSRIFSGNTIYF TGTGCCAGCAGTTACTCGCGGATCTTCTCTGGAAACACCATATATTTC
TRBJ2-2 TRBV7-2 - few CASSDRINTGELFF TGTGCCAGCTCGGACAGAATTAACACCGGGGAGCTGTTTTTT
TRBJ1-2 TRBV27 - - CASSFGAGADDGYTF TGTGCCAGCAGTTTCGGGGCGGGGGCGGATGACGGCTACACCTTC
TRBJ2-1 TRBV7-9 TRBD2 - CSSSLASGRAFLGSEQFF TGTTCCAGCAGCTTAGCCAGCGGGAGGGCCTTTTTAGGTAGTGAGCAGTTCTTC
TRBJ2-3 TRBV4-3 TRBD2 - CASSQRLALTDTQYF TGCGCCAGCAGCCAGAGACTAGCACTCACAGATACGCAGTATTTT
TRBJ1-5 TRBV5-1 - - CASSLGGGPQQPQHF TGCGCCAGCAGCTTGGGGGGGGGACCCCAACAGCCCCAGCATTTT
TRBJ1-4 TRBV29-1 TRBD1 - CSVDGTGVGNEKLFF TGCAGCGTTGACGGGACAGGGGTTGGGAATGAAAAACTGTTTTTT
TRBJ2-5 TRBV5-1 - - CASSLASLASQETQYF TGCGCCAGCAGCTTGGCTTCCCTAGCTTCGCAAGAGACCCAGTACTTC
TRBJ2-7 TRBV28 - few CASSPPGHYEQYF TGTGCCAGCAGTCCCCCGGGACACTACGAGCAGTACTTC
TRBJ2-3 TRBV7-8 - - CASSPRESSTDTQYF TGTGCCAGCAGCCCCCGGGAGTCTAGCACAGATACGCAGTATTTT
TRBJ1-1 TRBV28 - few CASSSSPGGGNTEAFF TGTGCCAGCAGTTCCTCACCCGGAGGTGGAAACACTGAAGCTTTCTTT
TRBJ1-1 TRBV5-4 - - CASSLGQDKGFF TGTGCCAGCAGCTTGGGACAAGACAAAGGTTTCTTT
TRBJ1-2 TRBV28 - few CASRVSGLDYGYTF TGTGCCAGCAGGGTCTCAGGGCTTGACTATGGCTACACCTTC
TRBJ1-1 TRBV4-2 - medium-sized CASSHGPGTEAFF TGTGCCAGCAGCCATGGCCCAGGGACTGAAGCTTTCTTT
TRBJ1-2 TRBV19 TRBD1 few CASGWTGRGTSNYGYTF TGTGCCAGTGGTTGGACAGGGCGAGGGACCTCTAACTATGGCTACACCTTC